This T cell receptor beta chain was captured in a study of T cell repertoires in cytomegalovirus infection. Regarding this clonotype: The antigen is not known.

CDR1 and CDR2 from the germline V gene are SGHRS and YFSETQ. The CDR3 spans 13 residues. V gave up 2 bases and J gave up 5 bases, with 7 bases separating them. Notes on the study in general: Adding up the frequency of public TCR beta families identified people who carried CMV plus the relevant HLA.

In TCRdb, the reads were re-called with MiXCR into one record per CDR3 protein. The sample yields about 310,000 distinct CDR3 sequences, around 10% seen once. The chain joins TRBV5-1 to TRBJ2-2; D is unresolved. This TCR came from a human donor in good health (CMV status not recorded). Some clones in this sample may be carry-over from other donors' samples. The sample comprised PBMCs. CDR3 DNA: TGCGCCAGCAGCTTAGAGCAAACCGGGGAGCTGTTTTTT. Translated: CASSLEQTGELFF.